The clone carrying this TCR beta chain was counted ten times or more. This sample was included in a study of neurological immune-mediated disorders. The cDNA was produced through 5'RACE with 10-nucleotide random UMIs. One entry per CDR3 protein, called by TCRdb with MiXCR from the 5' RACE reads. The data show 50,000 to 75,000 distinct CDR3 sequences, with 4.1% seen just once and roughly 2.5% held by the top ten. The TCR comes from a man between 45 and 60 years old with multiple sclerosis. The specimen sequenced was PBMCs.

This chain's CDR3 is CASSAPPSRQPQHF. CDR3 coding DNA: TGTGCCAGCAGCGCACCCCCGAGCCGTCAGCCCCAGCATTTT. The chain recombines TRBV12-3 or TRBV12-4 with TRBJ1-5, with no clear D. V lost 6 bases and J 6 bases, leaving 15 bases between the germline ends. This CDR3 is 14 amino acids long.